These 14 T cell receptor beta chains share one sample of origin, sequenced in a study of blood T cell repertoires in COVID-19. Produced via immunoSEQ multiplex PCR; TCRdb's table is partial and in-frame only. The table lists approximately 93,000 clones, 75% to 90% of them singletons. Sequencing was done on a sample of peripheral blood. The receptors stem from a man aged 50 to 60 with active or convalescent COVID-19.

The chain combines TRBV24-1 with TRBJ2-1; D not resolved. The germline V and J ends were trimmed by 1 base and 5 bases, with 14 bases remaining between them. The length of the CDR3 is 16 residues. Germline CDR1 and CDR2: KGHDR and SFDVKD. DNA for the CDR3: TGTGCCACCAGTGATTTACCCCTTACGGGTAACAATGAGCAGTTCTTC. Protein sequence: CATSDLPLTGNNEQFF.

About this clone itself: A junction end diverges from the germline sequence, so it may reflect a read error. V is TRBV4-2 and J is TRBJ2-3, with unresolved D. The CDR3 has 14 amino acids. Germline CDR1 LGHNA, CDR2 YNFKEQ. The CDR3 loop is CASSQDHSRDTQYF. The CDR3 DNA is TGTGCCAGCAGCCAAGACCATAGCAGAGATACGCAGTATTTT.

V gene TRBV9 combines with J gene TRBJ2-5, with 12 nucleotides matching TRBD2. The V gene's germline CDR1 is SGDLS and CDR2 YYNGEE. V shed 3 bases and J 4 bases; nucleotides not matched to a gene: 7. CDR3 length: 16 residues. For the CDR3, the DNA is TGTGCCAGCAGCGCAGGGACTAGCGGGTTTAGAGAGACCCAGTACTTC. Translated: CASSAGTSGFRETQYF.

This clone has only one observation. The CDR3 reads CASSIRGRLGELFF. CDR3 sequence (DNA): TGTGCCAGTAGTATCCGCGGGAGGCTCGGGGAGCTGTTTTTT. V is TRBV19 and J is TRBJ2-2, with TRBD2 identical over 8 bases. Per the germline V gene, CDR1 is LNHDA and CDR2 is SQIVND (reference sequence). Trimming removed 3 bases from V and 7 bases from J; junction bases left unmatched: 4. The CDR3 runs to 14 residues.

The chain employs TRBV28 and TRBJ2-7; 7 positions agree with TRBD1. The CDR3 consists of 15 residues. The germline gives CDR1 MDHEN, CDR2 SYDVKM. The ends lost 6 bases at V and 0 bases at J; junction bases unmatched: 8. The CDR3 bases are TGTGCCAGCAGATCCTCGACAGGGAGCTCCTACGAGCAGTACTTC. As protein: CASRSSTGSSYEQYF.

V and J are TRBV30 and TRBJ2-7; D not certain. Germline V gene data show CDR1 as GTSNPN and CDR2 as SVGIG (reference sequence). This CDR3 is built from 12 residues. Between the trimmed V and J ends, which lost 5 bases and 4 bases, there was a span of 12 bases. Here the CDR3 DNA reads TGTGCCTGGTGCGACAAGACGTACGAGCAGTACTTC. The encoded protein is CAWCDKTYEQYF.

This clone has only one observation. The CDR3 loop reads CASSPGQGISGYTF. CDR3 bases: TGTGCCAGCAGCCCGGGACAGGGGATCAGTGGCTACACCTTC. The V gene is TRBV14, the J gene TRBJ1-2, with TRBD1 matching over 10 bases. Trimming at V came to 4 bases and at J to 7 bases, leaving 6 bases not matched to a gene. Looked up from germline, CDR1 is SGHDN and CDR2 is FVKESK. This CDR3 spans 14 amino acids.

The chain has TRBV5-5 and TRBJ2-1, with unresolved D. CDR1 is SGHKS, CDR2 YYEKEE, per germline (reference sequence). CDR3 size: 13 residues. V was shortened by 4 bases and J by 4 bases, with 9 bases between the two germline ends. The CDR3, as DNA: TGTGCCAGCAGCCCGAACGGGTACAATGAGCAGTTCTTC. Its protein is CASSPNGYNEQFF.

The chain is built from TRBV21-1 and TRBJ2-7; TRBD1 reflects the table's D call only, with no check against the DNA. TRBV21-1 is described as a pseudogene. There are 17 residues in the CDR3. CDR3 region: CASSKTHPGQGSYEQYF. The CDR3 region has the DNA TGTGCCAGCAGCAAAACCCACCCGGGACAGGGTTCCTACGAGCAGTACTTC.

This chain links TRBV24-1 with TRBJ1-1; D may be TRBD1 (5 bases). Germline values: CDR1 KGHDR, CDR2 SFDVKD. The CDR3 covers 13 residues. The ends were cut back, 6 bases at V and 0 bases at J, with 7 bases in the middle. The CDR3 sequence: CATSSGLNTEAFF. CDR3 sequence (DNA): TGTGCCACCAGTTCAGGGTTGAACACTGAAGCTTTCTTT.

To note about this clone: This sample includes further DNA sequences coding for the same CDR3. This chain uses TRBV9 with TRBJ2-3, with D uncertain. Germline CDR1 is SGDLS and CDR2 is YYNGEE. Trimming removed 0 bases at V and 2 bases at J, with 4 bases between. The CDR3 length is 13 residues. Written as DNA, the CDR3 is TGTGCCAGCAGCGTAGTGGCCACAGATACGCAGTATTTT. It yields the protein CASSVVATDTQYF. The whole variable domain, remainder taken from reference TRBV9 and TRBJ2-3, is DSGVTQTPKHLITATGQRVTLRCSPRSGDLSVYWYQQSLDQGLQFLIQYYNGEERAKGNILERFSAQQFPDLHSELNLSSLELGDSALYFCASSVVATDTQYFGPGTRLTVL.

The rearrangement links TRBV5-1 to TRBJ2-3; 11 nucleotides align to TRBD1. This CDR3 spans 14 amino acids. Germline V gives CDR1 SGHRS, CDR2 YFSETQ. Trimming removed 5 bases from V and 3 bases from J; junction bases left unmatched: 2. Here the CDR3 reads CASRDRGLTDTQYF. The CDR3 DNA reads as TGCGCCAGCAGGGACAGGGGGCTAACAGATACGCAGTATTTT.

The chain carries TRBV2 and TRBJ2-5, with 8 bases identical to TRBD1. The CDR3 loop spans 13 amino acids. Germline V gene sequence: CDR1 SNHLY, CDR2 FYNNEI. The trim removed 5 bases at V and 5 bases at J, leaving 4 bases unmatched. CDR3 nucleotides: TGTGCCAGCAGTCAGACAGGGGAGGAGACCCAGTACTTC. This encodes CASSQTGEETQYF.

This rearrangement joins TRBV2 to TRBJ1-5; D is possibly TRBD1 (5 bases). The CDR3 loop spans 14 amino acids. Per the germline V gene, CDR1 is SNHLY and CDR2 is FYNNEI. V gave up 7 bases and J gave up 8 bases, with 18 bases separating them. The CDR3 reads CASNGDGGSEPQHF. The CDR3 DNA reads TGTGCCAGCAACGGGGACGGGGGATCAGAGCCCCAGCATTTT.